These T cell receptor beta chains were read from a single sample in a study of blood T cell repertoires in COVID-19. Some clones are missing from TCRdb's copy, which holds only in-frame ones; the method was immunoSEQ multiplex PCR. This sample has 200,000 to 250,000 clones, with about 83% found just once. Sequencing was performed on peripheral blood. The receptors stem from a woman aged 25 to 45 with COVID-19, enrolled during active disease. The CDR3 runs from the conserved cysteine through the conserved F or W. Each record gives: clone size, D gene, V gene, J gene, CDR3 protein, CDR3 DNA. A D gene is named only where the DNA matches it firmly. Not every row has a clone size; where given, it reads once, few, many or a size class.

-	-	TRBV6-5	TRBJ1-1	CASSYLPGFSTEAFF	TGTGCCAGCAGTTACTTGCCGGGGTTCAGCACTGAAGCTTTCTTT
-	TRBD2	TRBV18	TRBJ2-7	CASSRKTSGEQYF	TGTGCCAGCTCACGAAAGACTAGCGGAGAGCAGTACTTC
once	-	TRBV29-1	TRBJ2-5	CSVETPGATQYF	TGCAGCGTTGAAACTCCAGGGGCGACCCAGTACTTC
-	-	TRBV15	TRBJ1-1	CATSRGQNTEAFF	TGTGCCACCAGCAGAGGACAGAACACTGAAGCTTTCTTT
-	-	TRBV9	TRBJ1-2	CASSGRVATNGYTF	TGTGCCAGCAGCGGCAGGGTCGCCACTAACGGCTACACCTTC
-	TRBD1	TRBV19	TRBJ2-4	CASSSGTGILYF	TGTGCCAGTAGTTCCGGGACAGGGATTCTGTACTTC
-	-	TRBV5-5	TRBJ2-3	CASAGLVLGTDTQYF	TGTGCCAGCGCGGGGCTGGTGCTAGGCACAGATACGCAGTATTTT
few	TRBD1	TRBV6-2/TRBV6-3	TRBJ1-5	CASSYERQGDPFSNQPQHF	TGTGCCAGCAGTTACGAACGACAGGGCGACCCTTTTAGCAATCAGCCCCAGCATTTT
-	TRBD2	TRBV2	TRBJ2-3	CASAGVYGTDTQYF	TGTGCCAGTGCGGGAGTCTACGGCACAGATACGCAGTATTTT
-	-	TRBV5-6	TRBJ1-2	CASSPGEGGRGHGYTF	TGTGCCAGCAGCCCGGGGGAGGGCGGCCGGGGTCATGGCTACACCTTC
once	TRBD2	TRBV10-3	TRBJ2-1	CAIRDTSGKAYNEQFF	TGTGCCATCAGGGATACTAGCGGGAAAGCCTACAATGAGCAGTTCTTC
-	-	TRBV27	TRBJ1-1	CASSLSVGRRPGGTEAFF	TGTGCCAGCAGTTTATCGGTAGGGCGTAGGCCTGGGGGGACTGAAGCTTTCTTT
once	-	TRBV2	TRBJ2-7	CASSRTGKENEQYF	TGTGCCAGCAGTAGAACAGGGAAGGAAAACGAGCAGTACTTC
few	-	TRBV7-2	TRBJ2-7	CASSLNSGMVYEQYF	TGTGCCAGCAGCTTAAATTCAGGGATGGTTTACGAGCAGTACTTC
-	-	TRBV6-5	TRBJ1-2	CASSYSSGLGYTF	TGTGCCAGCAGTTACTCATCAGGGCTTGGCTACACCTTC
-	-	TRBV27	TRBJ2-1	CASSLLSVGHTYNEQFF	TGTGCCAGCAGCCTTCTTAGCGTCGGGCATACCTACAATGAGCAGTTCTTC
once	-	TRBV12-3/TRBV12-4	TRBJ1-2	CASSLDSDGYTF	TGTGCCAGCAGTTTAGATTCCGATGGCTACACCTTC
-	-	TRBV5-1	TRBJ1-1	CASSQGWDTEAFF	TGCGCCAGCTCACAGGGTTGGGACACTGAAGCTTTCTTT
-	-	TRBV28	TRBJ1-6	CASLTVTGNNSPLHF	TGTGCCAGCCTCACTGTAACAGGAAATAATTCACCCCTCCACTTT
-	TRBD2	TRBV27	TRBJ2-7	CASPTSGYEQYF	TGTGCCAGCCCGACTAGCGGCTACGAGCAGTACTTC
-	-	TRBV6-1	TRBJ2-7	CASSELSFYYEQYF	TGTGCCAGCAGTGAATTGTCCTTTTACTACGAGCAGTACTTC
-	-	TRBV27	TRBJ2-3	CASGWSGYSTDTQYF	TGTGCCAGCGGGTGGTCGGGGTATAGCACAGATACGCAGTATTTT
-	TRBD1	TRBV18	TRBJ2-7	CASRAGGPYEQYF	TGTGCCAGCCGGGCAGGGGGCCCCTACGAGCAGTACTTC
-	TRBD1	TRBV7-2	TRBJ2-7	CASSLGRGPYSYEQYF	TGTGCCAGCAGCTTAGGTAGGGGGCCATACTCCTACGAGCAGTACTTC
-	TRBD1	TRBV2	TRBJ1-1	CASRPTGGGTEAFF	TGTGCCAGCAGGCCTACAGGGGGAGGCACTGAAGCTTTCTTT
-	TRBD1	TRBV3-1/TRBV3-2	TRBJ1-1	CASSQEAQGAVHTEAFF	TGTGCCAGCAGCCAAGAGGCGCAGGGGGCGGTCCACACTGAAGCTTTCTTT
-	-	TRBV19	TRBJ2-1	CASRPRGGRGDNEQFF	TGTGCCAGTAGACCCAGGGGCGGGAGAGGGGACAATGAGCAGTTCTTC
-	TRBD2	TRBV5-1	TRBJ2-3	CASRTSGGAPDTQYF	TGCGCCAGCAGGACTAGCGGGGGGGCTCCAGATACGCAGTATTTT
-	-	TRBV18	TRBJ1-5	CASSPFPGDNQPQHF	TGTGCCAGCTCACCTTTCCCAGGGGATAATCAGCCCCAGCATTTT
-	-	TRBV7-3	TRBJ2-2	CASSLKWGAGELFF	TGTGCCAGCAGCCTAAAGTGGGGGGCCGGGGAGCTGTTTTTT
-	TRBD2	TRBV18	TRBJ2-1	CASSPSTSEEQFF	TGTGCCAGCTCACCAAGTACTAGCGAGGAGCAGTTCTTC
-	-	TRBV7-8	TRBJ1-2	CASSKGQGRGYGYTF	TGTGCCAGCAGCAAGGGGCAGGGGAGGGGCTATGGCTACACCTTC
few	TRBD2	TRBV24-1	TRBJ2-2	CATRETRGGNTGELFF	TGTGCCACCAGGGAGACCCGGGGGGGCAACACCGGGGAGCTGTTTTTT
-	TRBD2	TRBV7-3	TRBJ2-3	CASSQGLAGTDTQYF	TGTGCCAGCAGCCAGGGACTAGCGGGCACAGATACGCAGTATTTT
-	TRBD1	TRBV6-2/TRBV6-3	TRBJ2-7	CASSPSGTALYEQYF	TGTGCCAGCAGCCCCTCCGGGACAGCCTTATACGAGCAGTACTTC
-	-	TRBV28	TRBJ2-7	CASSSGRYHEQYF	TGTGCCAGCAGTTCTGGCAGGTACCACGAGCAGTACTTC
-	TRBD2	TRBV7-9	TRBJ2-5	CASSYGGDVGTQYF	TGTGCCAGCAGTTATGGGGGGGATGTAGGGACCCAGTACTTC
many	-	TRBV5-8	TRBJ1-1	CASSPSRQMNTEAFF	TGTGCCAGCAGCCCCTCGAGACAGATGAACACTGAAGCTTTCTTT
-	-	TRBV5-1	TRBJ1-1	CASSLEGPQNTEAFF	TGCGCCAGCAGCTTGGAGGGGCCCCAGAACACTGAAGCTTTCTTT
-	-	TRBV19	TRBJ2-4	CASSTGPGTSWRDIQYF	TGTGCCAGTAGTACCGGTCCCGGGACCTCATGGAGGGACATTCAGTACTTC
-	TRBD1	TRBV18	TRBJ1-2	CASSEINDRVGSYGYTF	TGTGCCAGCTCAGAAATCAACGACAGGGTTGGGAGCTATGGCTACACCTTC
-	-	TRBV7-6	TRBJ2-7	CASSLIAGAVEQYF	TGTGCCAGCAGCTTAATTGCAGGGGCAGTCGAGCAGTACTTC
-	-	TRBV5-4	TRBJ2-7	CASSLGGSGASYEQYF	TGTGCCAGCAGCTTGGGAGGGTCAGGGGCCTCCTACGAGCAGTACTTC
-	-	TRBV4-3	TRBJ2-4	CASSLTSPGVGAKNIQYF	TGCGCCAGCAGCCTTACAAGTCCCGGAGTTGGAGCCAAAAACATTCAGTACTTC
-	TRBD1	TRBV28	TRBJ2-1	CASNRGNNEQFF	TGTGCCAGTAACAGGGGGAACAATGAGCAGTTCTTC
-	TRBD2	TRBV5-6	TRBJ2-1	CASSLTSGVNEQFF	TGTGCCAGCAGCTTGACTAGCGGCGTAAATGAGCAGTTCTTC
-	-	TRBV6-2/TRBV6-3	TRBJ2-2	CASSYGAWNTGELFF	TGTGCCAGCAGTTACGGGGCGTGGAACACCGGGGAGCTGTTTTTT
-	-	TRBV9	TRBJ2-1	CASSETSRISSYNEQFF	TGTGCCAGCAGCGAGACCTCTAGGATTAGCTCCTACAATGAGCAGTTCTTC
-	-	TRBV5-4	TRBJ1-2	CASSLVGREELGGYTF	TGTGCCAGCAGCTTGGTGGGCAGGGAAGAGTTGGGGGGCTACACCTTC
-	TRBD1	TRBV6-6	TRBJ2-7	CASSLPGQEYEQYF	TGTGCCAGCAGCCTTCCGGGACAGGAGTACGAGCAGTACTTC
-	TRBD2	TRBV19	TRBJ2-7	CASRGTTGTEQYF	TGTGCCAGTAGGGGGACTACCGGGACCGAGCAGTACTTC
-	TRBD2	TRBV3-1/TRBV3-2	TRBJ2-3	CASSQGLAGPNRGTDTQYF	TGTGCCAGCAGCCAGGGACTAGCGGGGCCCAACCGGGGCACAGATACGCAGTATTTT